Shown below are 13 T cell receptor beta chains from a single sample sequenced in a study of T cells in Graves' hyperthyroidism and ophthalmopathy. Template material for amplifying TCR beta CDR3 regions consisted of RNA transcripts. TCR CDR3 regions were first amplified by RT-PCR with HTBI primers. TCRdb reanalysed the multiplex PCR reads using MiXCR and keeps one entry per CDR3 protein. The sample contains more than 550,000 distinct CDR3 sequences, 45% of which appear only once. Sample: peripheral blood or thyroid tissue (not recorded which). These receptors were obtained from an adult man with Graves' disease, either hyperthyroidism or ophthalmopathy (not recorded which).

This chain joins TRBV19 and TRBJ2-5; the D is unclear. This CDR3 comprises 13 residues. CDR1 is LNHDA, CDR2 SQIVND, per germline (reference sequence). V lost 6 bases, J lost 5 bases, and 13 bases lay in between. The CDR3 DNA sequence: TGTGCCAGTAGGAGAAGAGGCGAGGAGACCCAGTACTTC. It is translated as CASRRRGEETQYF.

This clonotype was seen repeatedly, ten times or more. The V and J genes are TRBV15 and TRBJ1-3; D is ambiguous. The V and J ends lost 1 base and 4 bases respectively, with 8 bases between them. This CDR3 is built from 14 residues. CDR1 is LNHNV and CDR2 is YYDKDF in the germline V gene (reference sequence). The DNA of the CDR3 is TGTGCCACCAGCAGAGCAGCGTCCGGAAACACCATATATTTT. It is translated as CATSRAASGNTIYF.

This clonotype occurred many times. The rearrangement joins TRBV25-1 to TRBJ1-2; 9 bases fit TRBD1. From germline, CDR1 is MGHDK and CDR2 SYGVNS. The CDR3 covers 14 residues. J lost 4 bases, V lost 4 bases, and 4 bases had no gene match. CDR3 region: CASSGQGEGYGYTF. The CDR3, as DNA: TGTGCCAGCAGTGGACAGGGGGAGGGCTATGGCTACACCTTC.

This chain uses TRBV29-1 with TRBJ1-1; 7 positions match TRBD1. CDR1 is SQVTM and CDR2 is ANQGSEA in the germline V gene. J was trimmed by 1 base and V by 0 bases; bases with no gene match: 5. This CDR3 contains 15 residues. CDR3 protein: CSVEEEGTANTEAFF. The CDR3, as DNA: TGCAGCGTTGAAGAAGAAGGGACAGCGAACACTGAAGCTTTCTTT.

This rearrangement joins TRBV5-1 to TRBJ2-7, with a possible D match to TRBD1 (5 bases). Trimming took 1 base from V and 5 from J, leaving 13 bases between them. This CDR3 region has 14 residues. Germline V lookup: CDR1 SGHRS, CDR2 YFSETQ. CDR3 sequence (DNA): TGCGCCAGCAGCTTGAACCAGGGCGGCGACGAGCAGTACTTC. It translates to CASSLNQGGDEQYF. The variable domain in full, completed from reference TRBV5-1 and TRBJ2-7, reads KAGVTQTPRYLIKTRGQQVTLSCSPISGHRSVSWYQQTPGQGLQFLFEYFSETQRNKGNFPGRFSGRQFSNSRSEMNVSTLELGDSALYLCASSLNQGGDEQYFGPGTRLTVT.

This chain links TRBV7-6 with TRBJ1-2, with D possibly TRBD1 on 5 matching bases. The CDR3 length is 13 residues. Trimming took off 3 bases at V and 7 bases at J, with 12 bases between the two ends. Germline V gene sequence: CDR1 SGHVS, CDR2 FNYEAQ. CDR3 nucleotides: TGTGCCAGCAGCTTGGGGGATCTCGGTGGCTACACCTTC. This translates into CASSLGDLGGYTF.

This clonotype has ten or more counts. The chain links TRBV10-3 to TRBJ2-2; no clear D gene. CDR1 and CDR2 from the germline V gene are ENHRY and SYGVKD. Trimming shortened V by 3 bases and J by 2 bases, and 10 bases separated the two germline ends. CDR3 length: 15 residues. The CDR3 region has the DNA TGTGCCATCAGTGACGGTGACGCCAACACCGGGGAGCTGTTTTTT. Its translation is CAISDGDANTGELFF.

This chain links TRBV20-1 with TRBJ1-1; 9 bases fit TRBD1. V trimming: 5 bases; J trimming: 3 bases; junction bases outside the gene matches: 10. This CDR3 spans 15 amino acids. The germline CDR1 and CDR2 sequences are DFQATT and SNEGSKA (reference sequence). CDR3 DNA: TGCAGTGCTGGAACAGGGGGCGGTTGGGACACTGAAGCTTTCTTT. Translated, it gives CSAGTGGGWDTEAFF.

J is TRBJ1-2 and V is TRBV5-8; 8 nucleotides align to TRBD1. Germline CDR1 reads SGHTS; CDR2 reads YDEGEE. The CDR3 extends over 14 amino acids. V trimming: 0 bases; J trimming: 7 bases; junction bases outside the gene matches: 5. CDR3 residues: CASSLEDRVSGYTF. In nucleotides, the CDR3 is TGTGCCAGCAGCTTGGAGGACAGGGTGTCTGGCTACACCTTC.

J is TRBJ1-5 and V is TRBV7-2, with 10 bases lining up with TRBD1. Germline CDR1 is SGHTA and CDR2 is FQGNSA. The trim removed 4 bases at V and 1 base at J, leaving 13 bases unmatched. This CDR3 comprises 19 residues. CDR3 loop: CASSSFGTGAQASNQPQHF. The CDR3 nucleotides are TGTGCCAGCAGCTCGTTCGGGACAGGGGCCCAGGCCAGCAATCAGCCCCAGCATTTT. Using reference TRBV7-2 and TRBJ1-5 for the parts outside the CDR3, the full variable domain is GAGVSQSPSNKVTEKGKDVELRCDPISGHTALYWYRQSLGQGLEFLIYFQGNSAPDKSGLPSDRFSAERTGGSVSTLTIQRTQQEDSAVYLCASSSFGTGAQASNQPQHFGDGTRLSIL.

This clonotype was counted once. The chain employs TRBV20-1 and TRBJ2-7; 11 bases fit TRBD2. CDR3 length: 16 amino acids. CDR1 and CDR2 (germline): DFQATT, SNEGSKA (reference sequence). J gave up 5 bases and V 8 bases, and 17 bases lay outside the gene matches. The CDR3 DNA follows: TGCAGTCCTCTTAACCGGGCTAGCGGGGGGCTGAACGAGCAGTACTTC. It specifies CSPLNRASGGLNEQYF.

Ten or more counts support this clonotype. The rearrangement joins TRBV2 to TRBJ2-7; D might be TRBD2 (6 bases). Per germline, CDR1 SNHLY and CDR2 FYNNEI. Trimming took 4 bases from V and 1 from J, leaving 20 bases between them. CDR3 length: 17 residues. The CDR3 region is CASSGNVGTVTSYEQYF. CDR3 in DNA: TGTGCCAGCAGTGGAAATGTGGGGACTGTAACTTCCTACGAGCAGTACTTC.

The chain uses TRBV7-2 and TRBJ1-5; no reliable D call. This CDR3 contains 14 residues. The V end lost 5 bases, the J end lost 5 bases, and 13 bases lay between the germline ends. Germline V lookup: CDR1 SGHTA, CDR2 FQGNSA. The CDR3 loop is CASSIDMAHQPQHF. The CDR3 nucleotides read TGTGCCAGCAGCATAGACATGGCACATCAGCCCCAGCATTTT.